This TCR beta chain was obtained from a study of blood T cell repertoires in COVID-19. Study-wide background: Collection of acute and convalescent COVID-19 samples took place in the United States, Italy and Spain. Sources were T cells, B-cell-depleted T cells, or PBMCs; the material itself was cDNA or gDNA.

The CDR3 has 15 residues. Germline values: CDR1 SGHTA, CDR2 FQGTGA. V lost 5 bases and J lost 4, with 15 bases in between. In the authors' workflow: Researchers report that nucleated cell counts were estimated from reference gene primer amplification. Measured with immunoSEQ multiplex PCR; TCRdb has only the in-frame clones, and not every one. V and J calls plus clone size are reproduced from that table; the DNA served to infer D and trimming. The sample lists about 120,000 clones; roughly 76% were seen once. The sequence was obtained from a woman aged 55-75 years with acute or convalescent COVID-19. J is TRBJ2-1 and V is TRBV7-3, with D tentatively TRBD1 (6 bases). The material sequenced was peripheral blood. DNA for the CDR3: TGTGCCAGCAGCCTGGACAGTATGGTGTACAATGAGCAGTTCTTC. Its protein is CASSLDSMVYNEQFF.